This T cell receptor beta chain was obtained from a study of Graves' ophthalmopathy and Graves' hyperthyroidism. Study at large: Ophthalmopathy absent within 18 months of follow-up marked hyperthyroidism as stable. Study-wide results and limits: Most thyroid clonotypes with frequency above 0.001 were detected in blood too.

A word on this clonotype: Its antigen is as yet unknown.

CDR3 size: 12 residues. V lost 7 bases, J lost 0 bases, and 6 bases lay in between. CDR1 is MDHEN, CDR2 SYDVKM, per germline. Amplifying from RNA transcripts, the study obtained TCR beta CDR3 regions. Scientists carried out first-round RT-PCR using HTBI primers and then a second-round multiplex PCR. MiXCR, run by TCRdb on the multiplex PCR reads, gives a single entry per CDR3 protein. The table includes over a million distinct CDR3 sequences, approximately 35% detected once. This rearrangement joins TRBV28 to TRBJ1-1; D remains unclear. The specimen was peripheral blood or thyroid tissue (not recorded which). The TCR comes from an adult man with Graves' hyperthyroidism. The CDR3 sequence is CASKVVNTEAFF. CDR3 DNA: TGTGCCAGCAAAGTTGTGAACACTGAAGCTTTCTTT.